The clone carrying this T cell receptor beta chain has more than one count but fewer than ten. Its antigen remains unknown. After constant-region reverse-primer amplification, full-length variable regions underwent semi-nested PCR with Nested Universal Primer A. TCRdb called the 5' RACE reads again in MiXCR, with one record for every CDR3 protein. The repertoire consists of almost 9,000 distinct CDR3 sequences, with around 28% occurring once and the leading ten covering 3.5% to 5%. Naive CD4+ T cells were purified with Tregs depleted by CD25. Per germline, CDR1 KGHDR and CDR2 SFDVKD. The trim removed 2 bases at V and 4 bases at J, leaving 5 bases unmatched. This CDR3 spans 15 amino acids. Points from the study as a whole: The larger-cohort validation was restricted to a single TCR beta V-J rearrangement rather than whole repertoires.

The chain employs TRBV24-1 and TRBJ2-5; 8 bases line up with TRBD2. Sequencing used naive CD4+ T cells sorted from a lymph node. The sample's subset: naive CD4+ T cells, CD4+CD45RA+CD25-. The sequence was collected from a female donor with breast cancer. CDR3 sequence reads: CATSDSRTSSETQYF. The DNA for the CDR3 is TGTGCCACCAGTGATTCCCGGACTAGCTCAGAGACCCAGTACTTC.